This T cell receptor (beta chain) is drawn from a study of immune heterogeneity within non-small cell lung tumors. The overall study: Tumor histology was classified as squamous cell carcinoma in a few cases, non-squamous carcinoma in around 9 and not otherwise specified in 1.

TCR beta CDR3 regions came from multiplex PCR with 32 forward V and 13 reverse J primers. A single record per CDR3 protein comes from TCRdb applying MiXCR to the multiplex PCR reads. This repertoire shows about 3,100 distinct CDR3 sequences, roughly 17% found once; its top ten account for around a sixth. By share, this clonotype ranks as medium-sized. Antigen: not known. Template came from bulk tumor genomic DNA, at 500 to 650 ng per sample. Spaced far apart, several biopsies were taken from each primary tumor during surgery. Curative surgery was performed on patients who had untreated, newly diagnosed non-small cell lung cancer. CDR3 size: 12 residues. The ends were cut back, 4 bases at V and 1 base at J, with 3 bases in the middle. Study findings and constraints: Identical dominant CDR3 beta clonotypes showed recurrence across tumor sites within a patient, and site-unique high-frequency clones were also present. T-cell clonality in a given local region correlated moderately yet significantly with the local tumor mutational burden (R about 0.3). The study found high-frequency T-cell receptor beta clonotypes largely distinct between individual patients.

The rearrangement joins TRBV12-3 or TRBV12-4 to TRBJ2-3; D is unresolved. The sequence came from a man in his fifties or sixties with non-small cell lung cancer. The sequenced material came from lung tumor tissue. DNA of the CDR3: TGTGCCAGCAGTTGGGGCACAGATACGCAGTATTTT. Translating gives CASSWGTDTQYF.